Listed below are T cell receptor beta chains from one sample, sequenced in a study of cytomegalovirus exposure and HLA in healthy donors. Using immunoSEQ multiplex PCR, the repertoire was profiled, and TCRdb retains in-frame clones only, with some absent. Of about 150,000 clones listed, 75% are singletons. Sequenced input: PBMCs. These receptors were obtained from a man in his late teens or twenties in good health and CMV-seronegative. CDR3s include the opening cysteine and the closing phenylalanine or tryptophan. The order of the fields is J gene, V gene, CDR3 protein.

>TRBJ1-3|TRBV4-1
CASSQEGTGSSGNTIYF
>TRBJ1-2|TRBV28
CATQGLYYGYTF
>TRBJ1-2|TRBV25-1
CASSELAVNYGYTF
>TRBJ2-1|TRBV19
CASSTSGSGENEQFF
>TRBJ1-2|TRBV19
CASSNRANYGYTF
>TRBJ2-5|TRBV27
CASSKTSGSLETQYF
>TRBJ2-2|TRBV9
CASSTQPFLAGGTGELFF
>TRBJ2-6|TRBV7-9
CSSSSLMGQGAGANVLTF
>TRBJ1-6|TRBV6-6
CASSPFKSSYNSPLHF
>TRBJ2-1|TRBV27
CATLRSGEQFF
>TRBJ2-1|TRBV19
CASSTADSYNEQFF
>TRBJ2-1|TRBV28
CASSLGGSQYNEQFF
>TRBJ1-2|TRBV9
CASSVGNDYGYTF
>TRBJ1-3|TRBV15
CATSPPGGSFSGNTIYF
>TRBJ1-5|TRBV27
CASSLSRQQPQHF
>TRBJ2-1|TRBV4-3
CASSQDLLAVEQFF
>TRBJ2-4|TRBV19
CASSMREPNIQYF
>TRBJ1-2|TRBV5-1
CASSPEPTVIAAYGYTF
>TRBJ2-7|TRBV11-2
CASRPGTGYAYEQYF
>TRBJ2-1|TRBV6-5
CASSFKRTTLNNEQFF
>TRBJ2-1|TRBV5-1
CASSSGRGGSNPYNEQFF
>TRBJ2-3|TRBV6-1
CASSDPLAGLVDTQYF
>TRBJ2-7|TRBV6-1
CASSEARSGRGEQYF
>TRBJ2-3|TRBV18
CASSPPGGGTQYF
>TRBJ1-2|TRBV7-2
CASSLRQNYGYTF
>TRBJ2-1|TRBV5-1
CASIPGLAGLKGNEQFF
>TRBJ2-1|TRBV28
CASTSPIAGGGNEQFF
>TRBJ1-6|TRBV4-3
CASSQLDSGTGLRGRNSPLHF
>TRBJ2-7|TRBV13
CASSFRVSYEQYF
>TRBJ2-7|TRBV4-1
CASSQQGGQSYEQYF
>TRBJ2-1|TRBV6-1
CASTGTVYNEQFF
>TRBJ2-2|TRBV7-9
CASRPGTGELFF
>TRBJ2-3|TRBV7-6
CASSLGADTQYF
>TRBJ1-2|TRBV5-1
CASSSTVEIYGYTF
>TRBJ1-4|TRBV14
CASSQTLGQGATNEKLFF
>TRBJ1-2|TRBV28
CASSLFSVAYGYTF
>TRBJ1-3|TRBV19
CASSIDPRRGNTIYF
>TRBJ2-2|TRBV25-1
CASSEMGHTGELFF
>TRBJ2-5|TRBV11-2
CASSLEIGAQYF
>TRBJ2-7|TRBV19
CATPRAYEQYF
>TRBJ1-2|TRBV5-6
CASSLVRRVNYGYTF
>TRBJ2-2|TRBV13
CASSSSTRDTGELFF
>TRBJ2-1|TRBV4-1
CASSQPHGTSERGSDEQFF
>TRBJ1-3|TRBV7-2
CASSLARTVDGNTIYF
>TRBJ2-4|TRBV13
CASSLAGSGKNIQYF
>TRBJ2-1|TRBV9
CASSPHGGPVSSYNEQFF
>TRBJ1-1|TRBV4-1
CASSLRGTEAFF
>TRBJ1-2|TRBV5-1
CASSPQSNYGYTF
>TRBJ2-1|TRBV7-2
CASTLADYNEQFF
>NA|TRBV7-9
CASSIAYEQYF
>TRBJ2-7|TRBV6-5
CASSYSDRGEQYF
>TRBJ2-7|TRBV9
CASSVDAGEGYEQYF
>TRBJ2-7|TRBV4-1
CASSPRGTSYEQYF
>TRBJ2-7|TRBV10-1
CASSESPGVREQYF
>TRBJ2-4|TRBV6-5
CASSGGYGAKNIQYF